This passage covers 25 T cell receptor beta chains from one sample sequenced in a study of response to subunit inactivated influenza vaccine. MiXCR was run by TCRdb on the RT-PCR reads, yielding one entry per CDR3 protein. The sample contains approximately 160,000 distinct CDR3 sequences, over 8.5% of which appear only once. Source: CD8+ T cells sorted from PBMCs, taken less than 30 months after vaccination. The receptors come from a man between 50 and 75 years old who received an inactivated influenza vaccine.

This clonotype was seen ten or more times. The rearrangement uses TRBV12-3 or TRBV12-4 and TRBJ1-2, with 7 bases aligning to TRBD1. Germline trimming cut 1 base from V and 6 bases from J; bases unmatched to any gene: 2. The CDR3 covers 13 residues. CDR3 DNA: TGTGCCAGCAGTTTAGTTGGGACAGATGGCTACACCTTC. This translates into CASSLVGTDGYTF.

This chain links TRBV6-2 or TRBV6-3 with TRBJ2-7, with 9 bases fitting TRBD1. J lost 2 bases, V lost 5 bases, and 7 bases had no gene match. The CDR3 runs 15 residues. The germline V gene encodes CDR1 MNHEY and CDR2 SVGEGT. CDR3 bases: TGTGCCAGCAGTCACGGGACAGGGAACCCCTACGAGCAGTACTTC. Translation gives CASSHGTGNPYEQYF.

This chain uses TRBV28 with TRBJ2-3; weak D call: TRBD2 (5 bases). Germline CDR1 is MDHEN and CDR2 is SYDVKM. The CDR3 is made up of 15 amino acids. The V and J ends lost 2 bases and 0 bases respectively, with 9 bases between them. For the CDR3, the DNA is TGTGCCAGCAGTTTAGCGGGTATGAGCACAGATACGCAGTATTTT. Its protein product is CASSLAGMSTDTQYF.

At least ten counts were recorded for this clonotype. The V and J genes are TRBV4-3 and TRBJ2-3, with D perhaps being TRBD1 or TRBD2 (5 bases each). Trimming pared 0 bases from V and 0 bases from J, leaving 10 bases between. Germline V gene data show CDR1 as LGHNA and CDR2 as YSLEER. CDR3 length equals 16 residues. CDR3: CASSQDWWGSTDTQYF. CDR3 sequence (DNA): TGCGCCAGCAGCCAAGATTGGTGGGGGAGCACAGATACGCAGTATTTT.

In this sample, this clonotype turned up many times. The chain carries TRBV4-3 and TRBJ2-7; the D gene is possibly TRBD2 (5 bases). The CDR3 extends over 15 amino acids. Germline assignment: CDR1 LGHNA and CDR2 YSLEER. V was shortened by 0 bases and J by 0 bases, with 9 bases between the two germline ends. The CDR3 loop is CASSQESSSSYEQYF. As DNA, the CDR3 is TGCGCCAGCAGCCAAGAGTCTAGCAGCTCCTACGAGCAGTACTTC.

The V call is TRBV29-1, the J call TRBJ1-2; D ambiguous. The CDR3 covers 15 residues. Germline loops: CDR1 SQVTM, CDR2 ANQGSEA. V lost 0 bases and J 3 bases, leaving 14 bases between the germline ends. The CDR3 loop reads CSVEDRRNTHYGYTF. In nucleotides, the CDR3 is TGCAGCGTTGAAGATCGCAGGAACACGCACTATGGCTACACCTTC.

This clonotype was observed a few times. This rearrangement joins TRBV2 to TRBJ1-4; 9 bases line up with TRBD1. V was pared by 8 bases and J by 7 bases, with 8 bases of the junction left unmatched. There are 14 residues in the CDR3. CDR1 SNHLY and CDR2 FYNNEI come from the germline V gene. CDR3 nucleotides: TGTGCCAGCGGAACAGGGGGCCTTCGTGAAAAACTGTTTTTT. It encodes CASGTGGLREKLFF.

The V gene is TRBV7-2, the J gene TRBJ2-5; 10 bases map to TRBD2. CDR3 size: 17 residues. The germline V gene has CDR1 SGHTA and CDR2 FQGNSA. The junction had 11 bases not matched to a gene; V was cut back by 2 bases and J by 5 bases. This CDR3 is CASSLKLAGVVGETQYF. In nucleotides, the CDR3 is TGTGCCAGCAGCTTAAAGCTAGCGGGGGTGGTAGGTGAGACCCAGTACTTC.

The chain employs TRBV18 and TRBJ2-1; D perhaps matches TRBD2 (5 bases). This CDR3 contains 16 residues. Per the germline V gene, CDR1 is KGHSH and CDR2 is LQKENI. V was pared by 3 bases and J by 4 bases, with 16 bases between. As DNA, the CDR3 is TGTGCCAGCTCACCCAGGACCGGGGTCCAATACAATGAGCAGTTCTTC. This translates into CASSPRTGVQYNEQFF.

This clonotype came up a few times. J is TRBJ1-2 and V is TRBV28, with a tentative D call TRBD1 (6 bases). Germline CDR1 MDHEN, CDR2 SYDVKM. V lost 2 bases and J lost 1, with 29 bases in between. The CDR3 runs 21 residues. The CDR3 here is CASSLGPPGQGDKSINYGYTF. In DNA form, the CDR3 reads TGTGCCAGCAGTTTAGGACCCCCCGGACAAGGGGACAAATCGATTAACTATGGCTACACCTTC.

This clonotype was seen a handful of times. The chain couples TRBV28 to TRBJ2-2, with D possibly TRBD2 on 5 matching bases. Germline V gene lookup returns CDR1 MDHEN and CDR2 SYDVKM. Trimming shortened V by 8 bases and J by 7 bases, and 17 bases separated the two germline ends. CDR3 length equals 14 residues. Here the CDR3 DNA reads TGTGCCAGCTACGGGGTACCGTCTCACGGGGAGCTGTTTTTT. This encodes CASYGVPSHGELFF.

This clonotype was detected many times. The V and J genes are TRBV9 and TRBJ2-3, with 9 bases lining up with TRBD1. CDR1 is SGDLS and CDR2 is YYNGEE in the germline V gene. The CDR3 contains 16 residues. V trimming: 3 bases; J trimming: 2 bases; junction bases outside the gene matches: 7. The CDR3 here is CASSGSRDRVTDTQYF. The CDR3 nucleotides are TGTGCCAGCAGCGGGTCCCGGGACAGGGTCACAGATACGCAGTATTTT.

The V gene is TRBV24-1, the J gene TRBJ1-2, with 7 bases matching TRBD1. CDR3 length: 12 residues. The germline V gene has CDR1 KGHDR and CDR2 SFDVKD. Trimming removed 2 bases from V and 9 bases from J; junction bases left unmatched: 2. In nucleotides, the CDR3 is TGTGCCACCAGTGATTGGACAGGAAGCTACACCTTC. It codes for CATSDWTGSYTF.

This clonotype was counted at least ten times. The CDR3 coding sequence is TGTGCCAGCAGTTTGCCAACAGATACGCAGTATTTT. Its translation: CASSLPTDTQYF. The rearrangement uses TRBV28 and TRBJ2-3; D remains ambiguous. The germline V gene has CDR1 MDHEN and CDR2 SYDVKM. The CDR3 is 12 residues long. V was trimmed by 3 bases and J by 3 bases, leaving 4 bases between them.

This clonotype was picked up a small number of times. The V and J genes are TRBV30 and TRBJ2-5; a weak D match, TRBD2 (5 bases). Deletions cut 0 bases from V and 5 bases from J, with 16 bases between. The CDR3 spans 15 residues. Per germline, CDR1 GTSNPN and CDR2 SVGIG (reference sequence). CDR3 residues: CAWSVRRRLEETQYF. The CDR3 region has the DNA TGTGCCTGGAGTGTACGACGGAGGCTGGAGGAGACCCAGTACTTC.

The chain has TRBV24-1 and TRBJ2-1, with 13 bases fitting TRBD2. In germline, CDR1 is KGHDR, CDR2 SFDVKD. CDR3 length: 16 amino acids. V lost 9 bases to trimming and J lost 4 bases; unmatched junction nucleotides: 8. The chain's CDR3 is CATSYTGLAGYNEQFF. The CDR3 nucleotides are TGTGCCACCTCTTACACGGGACTAGCGGGGTACAATGAGCAGTTCTTC.

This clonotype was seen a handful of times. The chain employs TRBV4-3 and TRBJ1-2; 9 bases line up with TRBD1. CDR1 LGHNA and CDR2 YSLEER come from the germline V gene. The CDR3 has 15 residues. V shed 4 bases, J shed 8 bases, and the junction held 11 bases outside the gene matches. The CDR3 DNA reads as TGCGCCAGCAGCCCAACAGGGGGCGAATCAGGAGGCTACACCTTC. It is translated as CASSPTGGESGGYTF.

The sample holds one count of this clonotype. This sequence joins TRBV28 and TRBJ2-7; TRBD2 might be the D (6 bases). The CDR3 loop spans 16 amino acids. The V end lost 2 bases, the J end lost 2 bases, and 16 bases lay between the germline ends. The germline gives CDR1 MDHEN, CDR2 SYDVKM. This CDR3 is CASSLLLGGLTYEQYF. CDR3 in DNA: TGTGCCAGCAGTTTACTTCTTGGGGGGTTAACCTACGAGCAGTACTTC.

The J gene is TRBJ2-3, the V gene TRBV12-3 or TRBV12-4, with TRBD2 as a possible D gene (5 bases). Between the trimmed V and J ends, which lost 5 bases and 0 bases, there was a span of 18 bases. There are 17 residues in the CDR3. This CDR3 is CASSPTPADRSTDTQYF. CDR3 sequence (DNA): TGTGCCAGCAGTCCCACCCCAGCGGACCGAAGCACAGATACGCAGTATTTT.

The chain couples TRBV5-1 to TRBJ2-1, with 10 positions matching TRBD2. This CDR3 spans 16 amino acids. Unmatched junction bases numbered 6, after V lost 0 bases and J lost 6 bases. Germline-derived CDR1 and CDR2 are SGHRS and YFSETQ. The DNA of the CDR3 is TGCGCCAGCAGCTTGGACAGCGGGGGGGCCGCCAATGAGCAGTTCTTC. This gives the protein CASSLDSGGAANEQFF.

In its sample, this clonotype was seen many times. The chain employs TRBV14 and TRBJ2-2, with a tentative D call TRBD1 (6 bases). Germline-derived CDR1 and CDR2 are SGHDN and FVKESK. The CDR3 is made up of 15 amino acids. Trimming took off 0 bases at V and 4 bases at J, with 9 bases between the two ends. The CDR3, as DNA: TGTGCCAGCAGCCAAGACACAGGGCTCACCGGGGAGCTGTTTTTT. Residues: CASSQDTGLTGELFF.

The DNA for the CDR3 is TGCAGTGCTGTAGCGAGGACGTCCGAGCAGTACTTC. Translation: CSAVARTSEQYF. This chain connects TRBV20-1 to TRBJ2-7, with D possibly matching TRBD2 (5 bases). V shed 5 bases and J shed 6 bases, with 14 bases lying between them. From germline, CDR1 is DFQATT and CDR2 SNEGSKA (reference sequence). The CDR3 loop spans 12 amino acids.

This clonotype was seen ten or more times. CDR3 sequence: CASTNVGTGGPYEQYF. In DNA form, the CDR3 reads TGCGCCAGCACTAACGTCGGGACAGGGGGCCCCTACGAGCAGTACTTC. The genes are TRBV5-1 and TRBJ2-7; 12 nucleotides match TRBD1. Germline loops: CDR1 SGHRS, CDR2 YFSETQ. There are 16 residues in the CDR3. The V gene end was trimmed by 6 bases and the J gene end by 2 bases; junction bases not matched to a gene: 9.

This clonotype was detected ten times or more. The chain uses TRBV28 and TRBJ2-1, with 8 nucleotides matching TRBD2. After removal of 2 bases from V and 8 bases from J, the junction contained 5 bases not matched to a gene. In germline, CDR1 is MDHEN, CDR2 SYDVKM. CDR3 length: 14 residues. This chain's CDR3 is CASSLSGSFDEQFF. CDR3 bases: TGTGCCAGCAGTTTAAGCGGGAGTTTTGATGAGCAGTTCTTC.

CDR3 sequence (DNA): TGTGCCAGCAGTTACAACATAGAAGGGACTAGCGGGAGCACAGATACGCAGTATTTT. Its protein is CASSYNIEGTSGSTDTQYF. The chain carries TRBV6-5 and TRBJ2-3; 12 nucleotides match TRBD2. Trimming took 2 bases from V and 0 from J; bases not matched to a gene: 9. The CDR3 loop spans 19 amino acids. Germline CDR1 is MNHEY and CDR2 is SVGAGI.